A single sample gave rise to the 3 T cell receptor beta chains below, sequenced in a study of cytomegalovirus exposure and HLA in healthy donors. Amplification used 60 Vbeta primers and 13 Jbeta primers. The assay was immunoSEQ multiplex PCR, and TCRdb's table has in-frame clones only and misses some. The table records roughly 100,000 clones, roughly 82% of them present only once. Sequencing was done on a sample of PBMCs. All receptors derive from a man between 50 and 59 years old in good health and CMV-seronegative.

The chain has TRBV29-1 and TRBJ1-2, with D perhaps matching TRBD1 (5 bases). CDR1 is SQVTM, CDR2 ANQGSEA, per germline. V lost 5 bases, J lost 1 base, and 14 bases lay in between. The CDR3 is 14 residues long. The CDR3 DNA reads TGCAGCGTTATAAGTCAGGGCTATAACTATGGCTACACCTTC. Amino acid sequence: CSVISQGYNYGYTF.

In this sample, this clone turned up once. J is TRBJ2-7 and V is TRBV6-1; TRBD2 might be the D (6 bases). The CDR3 is 14 residues long. Germline CDR1 and CDR2: MNHNS and SASEGT. V gave up 4 bases and J gave up 3 bases, with 13 bases separating them. CDR3 region: CASSGIRDFYEQYF. The CDR3 nucleotides are TGTGCCAGCAGTGGGATCCGGGACTTCTACGAGCAGTACTTC.

J is TRBJ2-7 and V is TRBV25-1; 7 bases fit TRBD2. The CDR3 is 12 amino acids. Looked up from germline, CDR1 is MGHDK and CDR2 is SYGVNS. Written as DNA, the CDR3 is TGCCGGGGGGTCCTGAGCTCCTACGAGCAGTACGTC. The encoded protein is CRGVLSSYEQYV.